Listed below are T cell receptor beta chains from one sample, sequenced in a study of T cell responses to AZD1222 COVID-19 vaccine. Sequenced by immunoSEQ multiplex PCR; TCRdb stores in-frame clones only, minus some. This table has just under 95,000 clones, under 95% appearing once. The sample consisted of peripheral blood, taken on day 0 of AZD1222 vaccination. The receptors derive from an adult in good health. Both conserved end residues are trimmed from each CDR3. Part of the rows lack a size; the others show once, few, many or a class for expanded clones.

-	TRBV6-5	TRBJ1-1	ATRTDPSEAF
-	TRBV7-9	TRBJ1-1	ASSLGQGAWTEAF
-	TRBV4-3	TRBJ1-2	ASSQGGGAGFSQIYGYT
-	TRBV5-1	TRBJ1-2	ASSLGQGLYGYT
-	TRBV15	TRBJ2-7	ATSRDLGPYEQY
-	TRBV18	TRBJ1-2	ASSPGRSGYT
-	TRBV18	TRBJ1-1	ASSPDASGSEAF
-	TRBV6-2/TRBV6-3	TRBJ1-6	ASSYVRNSPLH
-	TRBV14	TRBJ1-3	ASSPSWDRYSGNTIY
once	TRBV11-2	TRBJ1-5	ASSFQQGRFVGNQPQH
-	TRBV19	TRBJ2-5	ASSMVQETQY
-	TRBV28	TRBJ2-2	ASSLRVLSNTGELF
-	TRBV6-2/TRBV6-3	TRBJ2-3	ASSSGTSGGDTDTQY
once	TRBV28	TRBJ2-1	ASTVGGLARNEQF
once	TRBV30	TRBJ1-3	AWKAAGSGNTIY
once	TRBV27	TRBJ1-1	ASSSGQGATGEAF
once	TRBV19	TRBJ1-2	ASSMESANYGYT
-	TRBV5-1	TRBJ2-1	ASSRNLEKLLDEQF
-	TRBV6-2/TRBV6-3	TRBJ1-5	ASSFPPLDSYQPQH
-	TRBV30	TRBJ2-3	AWSVGDTQY
once	TRBV2	TRBJ1-1	ASTPVGVSEAF
-	TRBV3-1/TRBV3-2	TRBJ1-2	ASSQVGQGANGYT
-	TRBV4-1	TRBJ1-2	ASSQDFDRTNYGYT
few	TRBV5-4	TRBJ2-5	ASSLAPGQETQY
-	TRBV6-5	TRBJ2-7	ATGTGRYEQY
-	TRBV6-5	TRBJ2-1	ASRLLSQGAGEQF
-	TRBV10-3	TRBJ1-6	AISDGQGGDSPLH
-	TRBV7-3	TRBJ1-1	ASSKQGDTEAF
-	TRBV15	TRBJ1-2	ATSRDKQASYGYT
-	TRBV19	TRBJ1-2	ASSTGPPNYGYT
-	TRBV3-1/TRBV3-2	TRBJ1-1	ASSHRQAVAEAF
-	TRBV6-5	TRBJ1-2	ASSFTGMSNYGYT
-	TRBV19	TRBJ1-2	ASSMKSNYGYT
-	TRBV7-2	TRBJ1-5	ASSLLQGDQPQH
-	TRBV5-5	TRBJ2-7	ASTRVGYEQY
-	TRBV24-1	TRBJ1-4	ATSDLQATNEKLF
once	TRBV18	TRBJ1-4	ASSRDRVEEKLF
-	TRBV29-1	TRBJ1-2	SVGQGEDYGYT
-	TRBV29-1	TRBJ2-2	SVDPQGPTGELF
-	TRBV7-2	TRBJ1-5	ASRLGERDQPQH
-	TRBV28	TRBJ1-3	ASTPGTVGGNTIY
-	TRBV27	TRBJ2-7	ASSRDRGFYEQY
-	TRBV5-1	TRBJ1-4	ASSQEGRNEKLF
-	TRBV7-3	TRBJ2-2	ASSPSRGSNTGELF
-	TRBV18	TRBJ1-2	ASSPAAATTVEGYT
-	TRBV9	TRBJ1-3	ASSASTGPGNTIY
-	TRBV2	TRBJ1-4	ASSGNHNEKLF
-	TRBV6-2/TRBV6-3	TRBJ2-5	ASSVRGETQY
-	TRBV6-5	TRBJ1-2	ASTQQGAGYT
few	TRBV25-1	TRBJ2-5	ASSLGILTSGQETQY
-	TRBV10-3	TRBJ1-2	AISSGGFGYGYT